This is a list of T cell receptor beta chains from one sample in a study of blood T cell repertoires in COVID-19. The method was immunoSEQ multiplex PCR; TCRdb's version includes in-frame clones alone and lacks a portion of them. The sample lists approximately 40,000 clones; approximately 87% were seen once. The sequenced sample consisted of peripheral blood. These receptors were collected from a man in his forties with COVID-19, enrolled during active disease. CDR3s include the opening cysteine and the closing phenylalanine or tryptophan. The order of the fields is clone size, J gene, V gene, CDR3 protein. Clone sizes are given selectively: once, few, many, or a class where the clone is expanded.

clone size: NA; J gene: TRBJ1-1; V gene: TRBV11-3; CDR3 protein: CASSSQGTEAFF
clone size: NA; J gene: TRBJ1-1; V gene: TRBV28; CDR3 protein: CAINPGTDLNTEAFF
clone size: NA; J gene: TRBJ2-1; V gene: TRBV6-5; CDR3 protein: CASSDRFAYNEQFF
clone size: once; J gene: TRBJ1-4; V gene: TRBV19; CDR3 protein: CASSIALISGKLFF
clone size: NA; J gene: TRBJ1-4; V gene: TRBV2; CDR3 protein: CASSAPRGGAGSEKLFF
clone size: NA; J gene: TRBJ2-3; V gene: TRBV3-1/TRBV3-2; CDR3 protein: CASSHPRGAEDTQYF
clone size: once; J gene: TRBJ1-3; V gene: TRBV2; CDR3 protein: CASSVPGTGINTIYF
clone size: NA; J gene: TRBJ2-5; V gene: TRBV7-9; CDR3 protein: CASSQRLAGLGETQYF
clone size: NA; J gene: TRBJ1-1; V gene: TRBV30; CDR3 protein: CAWRQGTGVPPGEAFF
clone size: NA; J gene: TRBJ2-7; V gene: TRBV15; CDR3 protein: CATSRDRGYEQYF
clone size: NA; J gene: TRBJ2-3; V gene: TRBV29-1; CDR3 protein: CSVAGTEAGDTQYF
clone size: NA; J gene: TRBJ1-1; V gene: TRBV10-2; CDR3 protein: CASSDYGSLNTEAFF
clone size: NA; J gene: TRBJ2-1; V gene: TRBV13; CDR3 protein: CASSLWVSGNEQFF
clone size: NA; J gene: TRBJ2-6; V gene: TRBV2; CDR3 protein: CASTEQGSGANVLTF
clone size: NA; J gene: TRBJ1-2; V gene: TRBV27; CDR3 protein: CASSPADRVRGYGYTF
clone size: NA; J gene: TRBJ1-5; V gene: TRBV5-1; CDR3 protein: CASSLESGGNQPQHF
clone size: once; J gene: TRBJ1-2; V gene: TRBV2; CDR3 protein: CASSENGQSYTF
clone size: NA; J gene: TRBJ2-3; V gene: TRBV28; CDR3 protein: CASSVGGGAGDTQYF
clone size: once; J gene: TRBJ2-7; V gene: TRBV6-6; CDR3 protein: CASSPGLAGVNLYF
clone size: NA; J gene: TRBJ1-6; V gene: TRBV6-5; CDR3 protein: CASSYDRGVGNSPLHF
clone size: NA; J gene: TRBJ1-6; V gene: TRBV30; CDR3 protein: CAWSQVSSYNSPLHF